This T cell receptor beta chain emerged from a study of T cell responses to AZD1222 COVID-19 vaccine. Study results and limitations: Dominant at 160-218 and 743-854, vaccine-associated CD4 TCRs also spanned spike. Seropositivity was recorded at baseline in only 6 or 7 AZD1222 recipients. Donors were largely white British and mainly female; clonal diversity was possibly underestimated.

Regarding this clone: The target antigen is unknown.

V shed 0 bases and J shed 6 bases, with 15 bases lying between them. CDR3 length equals 15 residues. The germline gives CDR1 SGHRS, CDR2 YFSETQ. The method was immunoSEQ multiplex PCR; TCRdb's version includes in-frame clones alone and lacks a portion of them. The profile shows over 85,000 clones, about 81% of them singletons. Analyses pooled second doses at about 4 or about 12 weeks. This specimen was peripheral blood, taken 28 days after the second AZD1222 dose. This TCR derives from an adult who received the AZD1222 COVID-19 vaccine. This chain links TRBV5-1 with TRBJ1-2; TRBD1 is a possible D gene (6 bases). The CDR3 DNA reads as TGCGCCAGCAGCTTGGGTAGGGGGGAAACGGATGGCTACACCTTC. Its protein is CASSLGRGETDGYTF.